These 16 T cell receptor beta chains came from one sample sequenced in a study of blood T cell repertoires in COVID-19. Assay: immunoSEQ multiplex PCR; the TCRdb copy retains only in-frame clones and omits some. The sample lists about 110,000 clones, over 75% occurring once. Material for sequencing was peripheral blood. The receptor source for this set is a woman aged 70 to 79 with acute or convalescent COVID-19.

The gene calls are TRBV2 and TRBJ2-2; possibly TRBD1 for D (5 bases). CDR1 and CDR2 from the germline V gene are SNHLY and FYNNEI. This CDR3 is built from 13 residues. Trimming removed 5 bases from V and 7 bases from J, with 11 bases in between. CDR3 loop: CASSPTGYGELFF. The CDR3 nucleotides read TGTGCCAGCAGTCCTACAGGTTACGGGGAGCTGTTTTTT.

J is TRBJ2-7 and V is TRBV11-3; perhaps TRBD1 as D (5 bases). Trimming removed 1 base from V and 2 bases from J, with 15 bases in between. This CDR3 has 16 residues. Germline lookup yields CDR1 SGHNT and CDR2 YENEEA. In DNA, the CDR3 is TGTGCCAGCAGCTTAGCCTCGGACGGACACCCCTACGAGCAGTACGTC. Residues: CASSLASDGHPYEQYV.

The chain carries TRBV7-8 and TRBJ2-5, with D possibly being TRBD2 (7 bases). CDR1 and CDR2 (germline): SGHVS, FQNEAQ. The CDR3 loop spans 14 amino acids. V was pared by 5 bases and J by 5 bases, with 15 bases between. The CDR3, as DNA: TGTGCCAGCAGCGGGGGGGGCAGGCAGGAGACCCAGTACTTC. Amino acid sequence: CASSGGGRQETQYF.

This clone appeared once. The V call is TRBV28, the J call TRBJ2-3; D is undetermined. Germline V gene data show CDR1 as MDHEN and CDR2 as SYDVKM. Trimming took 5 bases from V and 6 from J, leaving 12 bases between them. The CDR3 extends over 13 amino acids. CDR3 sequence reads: CASSPADRDTQYF. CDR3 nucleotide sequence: TGTGCCAGCAGTCCCGCGGATAGGGATACGCAGTATTTT.

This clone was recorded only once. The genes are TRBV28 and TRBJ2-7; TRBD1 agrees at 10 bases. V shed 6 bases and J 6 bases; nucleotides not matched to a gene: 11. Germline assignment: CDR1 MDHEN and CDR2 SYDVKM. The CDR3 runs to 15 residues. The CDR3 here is CASSSPGTGEGEQYF. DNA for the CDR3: TGTGCCAGCAGCTCCCCCGGGACAGGGGAAGGCGAGCAGTACTTC.

CDR3 in amino acids: CASSLVAGEYYEQYF. CDR3 sequence (DNA): TGTGCCAGCAGCTTAGTCGCGGGCGAATACTACGAGCAGTACTTC. The chain recombines TRBV7-8 with TRBJ2-7; possibly TRBD2 for D (5 bases). Trimming stripped 1 base from V and 3 bases from J, with 13 bases between. The CDR3 length is 15 residues. Germline loops: CDR1 SGHVS, CDR2 FQNEAQ.

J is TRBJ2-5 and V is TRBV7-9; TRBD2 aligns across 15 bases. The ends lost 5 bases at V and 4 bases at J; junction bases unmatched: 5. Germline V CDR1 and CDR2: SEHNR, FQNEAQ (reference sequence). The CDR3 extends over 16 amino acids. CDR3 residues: CASSPEGLAGGETQYF. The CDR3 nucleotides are TGTGCCAGCAGCCCCGAGGGACTAGCGGGAGGAGAGACCCAGTACTTC.

CDR3 region: CASSLRTGLNTGELFF. In nucleotides, the CDR3 is TGTGCCAGCAGCTTGAGGACAGGACTAAACACCGGGGAGCTGTTTTTT. This sequence joins TRBV5-6 and TRBJ2-2; the D gene is possibly TRBD1 (7 bases). The germline V and J ends were trimmed by 1 base and 2 bases, with 12 bases remaining between them. The CDR3 loop spans 16 amino acids. Germline-derived CDR1 and CDR2 are SGHDT and YYEEEE.

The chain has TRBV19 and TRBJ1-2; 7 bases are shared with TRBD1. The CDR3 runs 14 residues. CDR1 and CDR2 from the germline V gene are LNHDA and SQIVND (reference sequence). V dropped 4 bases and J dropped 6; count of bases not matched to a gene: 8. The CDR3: CASSKGTGEHGYTF. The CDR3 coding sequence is TGTGCCAGTAGTAAGGGAACAGGGGAACATGGCTACACCTTC.

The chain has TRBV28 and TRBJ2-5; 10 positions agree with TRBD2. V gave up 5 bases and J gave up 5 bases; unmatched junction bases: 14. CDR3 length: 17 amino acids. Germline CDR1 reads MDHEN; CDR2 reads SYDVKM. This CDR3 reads CASSPRGSGRAGETQYF. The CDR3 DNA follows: TGTGCCAGCAGTCCCCGTGGGAGCGGGAGGGCCGGGGAGACCCAGTACTTC.

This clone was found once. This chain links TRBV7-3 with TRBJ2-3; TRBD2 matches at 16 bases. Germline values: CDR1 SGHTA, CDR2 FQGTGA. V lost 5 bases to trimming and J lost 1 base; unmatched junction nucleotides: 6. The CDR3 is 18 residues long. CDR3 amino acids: CASSPGLAGGPRTDTQYF. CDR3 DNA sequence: TGTGCCAGCAGCCCGGGACTAGCGGGAGGGCCTCGCACAGATACGCAGTATTTT. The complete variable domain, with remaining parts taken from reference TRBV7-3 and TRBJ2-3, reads GAGVSQTPSNKVTEKGKYVELRCDPISGHTALYWYRQSLGQGPEFLIYFQGTGAADDSGLPNDRFFAVRPEGSVSTLKIQRTERGDSAVYLCASSPGLAGGPRTDTQYFGPGTRLTVL.

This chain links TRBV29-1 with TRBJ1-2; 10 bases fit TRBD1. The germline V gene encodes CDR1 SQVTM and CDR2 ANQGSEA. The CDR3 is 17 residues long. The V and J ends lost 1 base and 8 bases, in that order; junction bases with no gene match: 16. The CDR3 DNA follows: TGCAGCGTTGAAGGATACAATAAAGGGGACAGGGGTTGGGGCTACACCTTC. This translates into CSVEGYNKGDRGWGYTF.

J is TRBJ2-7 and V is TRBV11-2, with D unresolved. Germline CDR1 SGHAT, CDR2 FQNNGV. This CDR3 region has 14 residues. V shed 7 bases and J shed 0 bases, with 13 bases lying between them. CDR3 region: CASTRFSGSYEQYF. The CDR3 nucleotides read TGTGCCAGCACCCGTTTTTCGGGCTCCTACGAGCAGTACTTC.

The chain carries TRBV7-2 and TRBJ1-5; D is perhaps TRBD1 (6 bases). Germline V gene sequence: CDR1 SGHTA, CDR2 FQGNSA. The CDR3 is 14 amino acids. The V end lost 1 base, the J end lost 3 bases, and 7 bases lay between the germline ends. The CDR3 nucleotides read TGTGCCAGCAGCTTAGACAGGGTCAATCAGCCCCAGCATTTT. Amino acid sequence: CASSLDRVNQPQHF. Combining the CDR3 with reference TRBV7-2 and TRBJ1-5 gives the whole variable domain GAGVSQSPSNKVTEKGKDVELRCDPISGHTALYWYRQSLGQGLEFLIYFQGNSAPDKSGLPSDRFSAERTGGSVSTLTIQRTQQEDSAVYLCASSLDRVNQPQHFGDGTRLSIL.

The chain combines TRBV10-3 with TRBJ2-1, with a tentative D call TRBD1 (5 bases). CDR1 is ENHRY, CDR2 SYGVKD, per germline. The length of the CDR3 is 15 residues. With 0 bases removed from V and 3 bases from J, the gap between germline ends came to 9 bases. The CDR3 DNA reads TGTGCCATCAGTGAGTCGGCAGGGCACTACAATGAGCAGTTCTTC. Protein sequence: CAISESAGHYNEQFF.

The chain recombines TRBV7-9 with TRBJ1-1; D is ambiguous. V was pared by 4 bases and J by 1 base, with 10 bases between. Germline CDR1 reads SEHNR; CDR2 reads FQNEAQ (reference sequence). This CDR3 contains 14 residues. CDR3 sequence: CASSSTITNTEAFF. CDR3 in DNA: TGTGCCAGCAGCTCGACAATAACGAACACTGAAGCTTTCTTT.